The 16 T cell receptor beta chains below were found in one sample sequenced in a study of T cells after yellow fever vaccination. TCRdb re-analysed the 5' RACE reads in MiXCR, keeping a single row per CDR3 protein. The top ten clones hold 14% of a sample with hundreds of thousands of distinct CDR3 sequences, around 21% of them seen once. The source was PBMCs, collected 15 days after the yellow fever booster vaccination. All receptors derive from a young man who received the YFV17D yellow fever vaccine.

The genes are TRBV6-1 and TRBJ2-7; possible D gene TRBD2, 6 bases. The V end was cut by 6 bases, the J end by 4 bases, with 16 bases between. There are 14 residues in the CDR3. Germline lookup yields CDR1 MNHNS and CDR2 SASEGT. CDR3: CASRPRLVSYEQYF. The CDR3 DNA reads TGTGCCAGCAGACCAAGACTAGTCAGTTACGAGCAGTACTTC.

This clonotype has just a few counts. The genes are TRBV15 and TRBJ2-3; 8 positions agree with TRBD2. V shed 2 bases, J shed 1 base, and the junction held 8 bases outside the gene matches. The CDR3 loop spans 17 amino acids. Germline V lookup: CDR1 LNHNV, CDR2 YYDKDF (reference sequence). The CDR3 DNA sequence: TGTGCCACCAGCAGACGGGAAGCGGGAGCAGGCACAGATACGCAGTATTTT. It specifies CATSRREAGAGTDTQYF. Together with reference TRBV15 and TRBJ2-3, the CDR3 gives the full variable domain: DAMVIQNPRYQVTQFGKPVTLSCSQTLNHNVMYWYQQKSSQAPKLLFHYYDKDFNNEADTPDNFQSRRPNTSFCFLDIRSPGLGDTAMYLCATSRREAGAGTDTQYFGPGTRLTVL.

For this clonotype: Sequence at one end of the junction differs from germline and may be a read error. The chain recombines TRBV7-9 with TRBJ2-7, with a weak D call TRBD2 (5 bases). This CDR3 is 13 amino acids long. From germline, CDR1 is SEHNR and CDR2 FQNEAQ (reference sequence). The CDR3 protein is CASSSKERAPLIF. The CDR3 nucleotides read TGTGCCAGCAGCTCTAAGGAGAGGGCTCCGCTGATCTTC.

This clonotype was counted many times. This rearrangement joins TRBV3-1 to TRBJ2-3; possibly TRBD1 or TRBD2 for D (6 bases each). The length of the CDR3 is 18 residues. Germline V gene data show CDR1 as LGHDT and CDR2 as YNNKEL (reference sequence). The ends were cut back, 0 bases at V and 4 bases at J, with 20 bases in the middle. The CDR3: CASSQEDSGVTSSDTQYF. The CDR3 coding sequence is TGTGCCAGCAGCCAAGAGGACAGCGGAGTCACTAGCTCAGATACGCAGTATTTT.

The V call is TRBV18, the J call TRBJ2-3; D is undetermined. V was pared by 0 bases and J by 1 base, with 8 bases between. The CDR3 totals 15 residues. Germline values: CDR1 KGHSH, CDR2 LQKENI. The CDR3 sequence is CASSPPGRGTDTQYF. CDR3 sequence (DNA): TGTGCCAGCTCACCACCGGGCCGGGGCACAGATACGCAGTATTTT.

In this sample, this clonotype turned up a few times. This chain uses TRBV5-1 with TRBJ2-3, with 7 bases lining up with TRBD2. Germline V lookup: CDR1 SGHRS, CDR2 YFSETQ. V trimming: 1 base; J trimming: 3 bases; junction bases outside the gene matches: 8. The CDR3 has 16 amino acids. The CDR3 spells CASSLFGGMVTDTQYF. The CDR3, as DNA: TGCGCCAGCAGCTTGTTCGGGGGGATGGTGACAGATACGCAGTATTTT.

This clonotype occurred a few times. The chain recombines TRBV3-1 with TRBJ2-3; 8 nucleotides agree with TRBD2. Looked up from germline, CDR1 is LGHDT and CDR2 is YNNKEL (reference sequence). V lost 1 base and J lost 3; bases outside the gene matches: 3. The CDR3 is made up of 15 amino acids. The CDR3 region is CASSQGPSGTDTQYF. In nucleotides, the CDR3 is TGTGCCAGCAGCCAAGGGCCTAGCGGGACAGATACGCAGTATTTT.

The gene calls are TRBV5-1 and TRBJ1-4, with 10 bases aligning to TRBD1. The CDR3 consists of 15 residues. Germline loops: CDR1 SGHRS, CDR2 YFSETQ. V lost 4 bases and J lost 8; bases outside the gene matches: 8. The CDR3 here is CASSVRQGAGEKLFF. DNA for the CDR3: TGCGCCAGCAGCGTACGACAGGGGGCCGGGGAAAAACTGTTTTTT.

The chain uses TRBV20-1 and TRBJ2-5; 7 bases agree with TRBD1. Germline V gives CDR1 DFQATT, CDR2 SNEGSKA (reference sequence). Trimming at V came to 5 bases and at J to 7 bases, leaving 16 bases not matched to a gene. The CDR3 totals 15 residues. The CDR3 protein is CSAPTGQSWGRTQYF. The CDR3 nucleotides are TGCAGTGCTCCAACGGGACAGTCCTGGGGTAGGACCCAGTACTTC.

This clonotype came up a few times. The rearrangement links TRBV5-5 to TRBJ2-1; 7 bases align to TRBD1. V trimming: 4 bases; J trimming: 0 bases; junction bases outside the gene matches: 7. The CDR3 consists of 16 residues. The germline V gene has CDR1 SGHKS and CDR2 YYEKEE (reference sequence). CDR3 sequence (DNA): TGTGCCAGCAGCCGAGGACAGGCCATCTCCTACAATGAGCAGTTCTTC. Translating gives CASSRGQAISYNEQFF.

The rearrangement links TRBV7-9 to TRBJ2-7; no clear D gene. The V end lost 2 bases, the J end lost 4 bases, and 9 bases lay between the germline ends. The CDR3 consists of 13 residues. Germline CDR1 reads SEHNR; CDR2 reads FQNEAQ (reference sequence). The CDR3 sequence: CASSLNHEYEQYF. The CDR3, as DNA: TGTGCCAGCAGCTTAAACCATGAATACGAGCAGTACTTC.

The rearrangement uses TRBV21-1 and TRBJ2-1; the table's D call, TRBD1, has no DNA check behind it. TRBV21-1 is marked as a pseudogene. There are 16 residues in the CDR3. CDR3 loop: CASSKAGPRVNLKQFF. CDR3 DNA: TGTGCCAGCAGCAAAGCGGGCCCCAGGGTAAATCTGAAGCAGTTCTTC.

There are a few counts of this clonotype. Here the CDR3 reads CSARDRRAAGSPLHF. In DNA form, the CDR3 reads TGCAGTGCTAGAGATCGCCGGGCCGCGGGTTCACCCCTCCACTTT. V and J are TRBV20-1 and TRBJ1-6, with D unresolved. This CDR3 region has 15 residues. Trimming took 0 bases from V and 9 from J, leaving 15 bases between them. Looked up from germline, CDR1 is DFQATT and CDR2 is SNEGSKA (reference sequence).

In its sample, this clonotype was seen a few times. This sequence joins TRBV28 and TRBJ2-7; TRBD1 is a possible D gene (5 bases). Per the germline V gene, CDR1 is MDHEN and CDR2 is SYDVKM. CDR3 length: 15 residues. Trimming took off 1 base at V and 5 bases at J, with 15 bases between the two ends. The CDR3 spells CASSLYRIGAHEQYF. The CDR3, as DNA: TGTGCCAGCAGTTTATACAGGATTGGGGCCCACGAGCAGTACTTC.

This clonotype was counted between two and nine times. The chain has TRBV7-6 and TRBJ2-3, with D tentatively TRBD2 (5 bases). The V gene's germline CDR1 is SGHVS and CDR2 FNYEAQ. Trimming removed 5 bases from V and 0 bases from J, with 18 bases in between. The CDR3 contains 17 residues. CDR3 coding DNA: TGTGCCAGCAGCAAAACCTCAGGAGGCTATAGCACAGATACGCAGTATTTT. This codes for CASSKTSGGYSTDTQYF.

The chain couples TRBV12-3 or TRBV12-4 to TRBJ1-6; D gene ambiguous. V lost 6 bases and J lost 5, with 11 bases in between. The CDR3 runs to 14 residues. In nucleotides, the CDR3 is TGTGCCAGCAGGGTCGAGGCTGATAATTCACCCCTCCACTTT. Its protein is CASRVEADNSPLHF.